The 32 T cell receptor beta chains listed next were all sequenced from one sample in a study of Graves' ophthalmopathy and Graves' hyperthyroidism (dated 2018 in TCRdb). TCRdb lists the instrument as Illumina HiSeq 2000. For repertoire sequencing, the TCR beta CDR3 regions were amplified from RNA transcripts. The first round of RT-PCR was done with HTBI primers and the Qiagen OneStep RT-PCR kit, and was followed by a second round of multiplex PCR, then size selection and purification. TCRdb passed the public sequencing reads through fastp at Q25 and MiXCR, retaining productive beta sequences. When rows share a CDR3 protein, they turn into one entry using the most common DNA and genes. The sample table shows some 350,000 distinct CDR3 sequences, and approximately 17% are seen once. The ten top clones hold roughly 2.3% of the sample. The sample was peripheral blood. These receptors all stem from an adult woman with stable Graves' hyperthyroidism.

This clonotype was detected ten times or more. The V call is TRBV20-1, the J call TRBJ2-7; 10 nucleotides match TRBD1. This CDR3 contains 15 residues. V dropped 6 bases and J dropped 5; count of bases not matched to a gene: 13. Per germline, CDR1 DFQATT and CDR2 SNEGSKA (reference sequence). For the CDR3, the DNA is TGCAGTGCCCGACCCTCGGGACAGGGGCGGCACGAGCAGTACTTC. Its protein is CSARPSGQGRHEQYF.

This clonotype was detected many times. The chain has TRBV20-1 and TRBJ2-7, with a tentative D call TRBD2 (5 bases). Germline V lookup: CDR1 DFQATT, CDR2 SNEGSKA (reference sequence). The CDR3 extends over 14 amino acids. V dropped 0 bases and J dropped 3 bases, with 12 bases sitting between them. The CDR3 nucleotides are TGCAGTGCTAGAGAATCCGGAGAGGGCTACGAGCAGTACTTC. Translated: CSARESGEGYEQYF.

The V call is TRBV19, the J call TRBJ2-7; D not resolved. The CDR3 extends over 11 amino acids. Germline loops: CDR1 LNHDA, CDR2 SQIVND (reference sequence). Trimming removed 4 bases at V and 6 bases at J, with 7 bases between. CDR3 sequence: CASSKGCEQYF. CDR3 bases: TGTGCCAGTAGTAAGGGCTGCGAGCAGTACTTC.

Ten or more counts support this clonotype. The chain couples TRBV14 to TRBJ1-2; D remains unclear. V was cut by 4 bases and J by 7 bases, with 16 bases left in between. Germline CDR1 SGHDN, CDR2 FVKESK. The CDR3 has 14 residues. In DNA form, the CDR3 reads TGTGCCAGCAGCCCCCTGGAAGGGCTCCGTGGCTACACCTTC. It specifies CASSPLEGLRGYTF.

This clonotype was recorded many times. The chain uses TRBV28 and TRBJ1-5; 8 bases agree with TRBD1. CDR1 is MDHEN and CDR2 is SYDVKM in the germline V gene. The CDR3 sequence is 16 residues long. V gave up 6 bases and J gave up 1 base; unmatched junction bases: 8. This CDR3 reads CASSYGQGISNQPQHF. The DNA for the CDR3 is TGTGCCAGCAGCTACGGACAGGGCATAAGCAATCAGCCCCAGCATTTT.

This clonotype has at least ten counts. V usage is TRBV29-1 and J usage is TRBJ2-5; 8 nucleotides line up with TRBD2. The CDR3 extends over 12 amino acids. Germline lookup yields CDR1 SQVTM and CDR2 ANQGSEA. J was trimmed by 5 bases and V by 6 bases; bases with no gene match: 5. As DNA, the CDR3 is TGCAGCGTAGGGCGGGGGGCTGAGACCCAGTACTTC. Translation gives CSVGRGAETQYF.

This clonotype was seen only a few times. This chain connects TRBV7-9 to TRBJ1-1; 9 nucleotides align to TRBD1. Germline V lookup: CDR1 SEHNR, CDR2 FQNEAQ (reference sequence). The CDR3 is 16 residues long. Trimming cost V 1 base and J 5 bases; bases outside gene matches: 8. CDR3 residues: CASSLVTGGLGTEAFF. The CDR3 nucleotides read TGTGCCAGCAGCTTAGTCACAGGGGGCCTAGGGACTGAAGCTTTCTTT. The whole variable domain, filled in from reference TRBV7-9 and TRBJ1-1, reads DTGVSQNPRHKITKRGQNVTFRCDPISEHNRLYWYRQTLGQGPEFLTYFQNEAQLEKSRLLSDRFSAERPKGSFSTLEIQRTEQGDSAMYLCASSLVTGGLGTEAFFGQGTRLTVV.

This clonotype was counted ten times or more. The rearrangement uses TRBV9 and TRBJ2-5, with 8 bases aligning to TRBD2. Unmatched junction bases numbered 11, after V lost 0 bases and J lost 4 bases. This CDR3 spans 17 amino acids. The germline V gene encodes CDR1 SGDLS and CDR2 YYNGEE. Here the CDR3 reads CASSVATRAGGGETQYF. The DNA for the CDR3 is TGTGCCAGCAGCGTAGCAACTAGGGCGGGAGGTGGAGAGACCCAGTACTTC.

This clonotype came up many times. V is TRBV6-1 and J is TRBJ2-5, with 9 bases aligning to TRBD1. The CDR3 has 15 residues. J lost 5 bases, V lost 6 bases, and 10 bases had no gene match. Germline CDR1 is MNHNS and CDR2 is SASEGT. CDR3 bases: TGTGCCAGCAGCCGCGACAGGGGGATGTACGAGACCCAGTACTTC. Protein product: CASSRDRGMYETQYF.

The CDR3 loop reads CANALFLAAFYEQYF. The CDR3 nucleotides read TGTGCCAATGCCCTCTTCCTAGCGGCCTTCTACGAGCAGTACTTC. The rearrangement joins TRBV27 to TRBJ2-7; TRBD2 aligns across 7 bases. Germline CDR1 reads MNHEY; CDR2 reads SMNVEV (reference sequence). Germline trimming cut 10 bases from V and 3 bases from J; bases unmatched to any gene: 15. The CDR3 totals 15 residues.

Many counts were recorded for this clonotype. This chain links TRBV28 with TRBJ1-1, with a weak D call TRBD1 (5 bases). The CDR3 is 14 residues long. Trimming pared 6 bases from V and 10 bases from J, leaving 21 bases between. Germline CDR1 reads MDHEN; CDR2 reads SYDVKM. CDR3 protein: CASSSGGGSLRAFF. DNA of the CDR3: TGTGCCAGCAGCTCCGGGGGAGGAAGCCTGCGAGCTTTCTTT.

The chain combines TRBV11-2 with TRBJ2-7, with D tentatively TRBD1 or TRBD2 (7 bases each). Germline values: CDR1 SGHAT, CDR2 FQNNGV. The CDR3 covers 14 residues. Trimming removed 2 bases at V and 6 bases at J, with 14 bases between. The CDR3 region is CASSLSRGGAEQYF. CDR3 DNA: TGTGCCAGCAGCTTAAGCAGGGGGGGGGCCGAGCAGTACTTC.

The table lists this clonotype with many counts. The rearrangement links TRBV7-2 to TRBJ1-1; no clear D gene. Germline CDR1 SGHTA, CDR2 FQGNSA. The CDR3 has 12 residues. V lost 3 bases, J lost 6 bases, and 8 bases lay in between. The CDR3 DNA reads TGTGCCAGCAGCTTCAGCGTCGCTGAAGCTTTCTTT. It is translated as CASSFSVAEAFF.

Many counts were recorded for this clonotype. This chain joins TRBV27 and TRBJ1-5; D may be TRBD1 (5 bases). V was shortened by 0 bases and J by 1 base, with 10 bases between the two germline ends. Looked up from germline, CDR1 is MNHEY and CDR2 is SMNVEV (reference sequence). There are 16 residues in the CDR3. CDR3: CASSLSGVPSNQPQHF. CDR3 bases: TGTGCCAGCAGTTTATCGGGGGTACCAAGCAATCAGCCCCAGCATTTT.

Many counts were recorded for this clonotype. This chain uses TRBV24-1 with TRBJ2-5; 7 positions agree with TRBD1. V lost 8 bases to trimming and J lost 2 bases; unmatched junction nucleotides: 4. The germline CDR1 and CDR2 sequences are KGHDR and SFDVKD. The length of the CDR3 is 13 residues. As DNA, the CDR3 is TGTGCCACCATTGGACAGGATCAAGAGACCCAGTACTTC. Translating it yields CATIGQDQETQYF.

This clonotype was counted many times. This chain joins TRBV12-3 or TRBV12-4 and TRBJ2-7; 7 nucleotides match TRBD1. The CDR3 totals 14 residues. V was pared by 6 bases and J by 2 bases, with 7 bases of the junction left unmatched. The chain's CDR3 is CASRDDRAPYEQYF. Here the CDR3 DNA reads TGTGCCAGCAGGGACGACAGGGCCCCCTACGAGCAGTACTTC.

This clonotype came up many times. This chain joins TRBV20-1 and TRBJ2-7; TRBD1 is a possible D gene (5 bases). The length of the CDR3 is 13 residues. Trimming took 3 bases from V and 2 from J, leaving 11 bases between them. The germline V gene has CDR1 DFQATT and CDR2 SNEGSKA (reference sequence). DNA of the CDR3: TGCAGTGCTAGGGGGCAGTTACCCTACGAGCAGTACTTC. Translation: CSARGQLPYEQYF.

The table lists this clonotype with many counts. The rearrangement uses TRBV29-1 and TRBJ2-5; 7 bases agree with TRBD2. Germline lookup yields CDR1 SQVTM and CDR2 ANQGSEA. The CDR3 spans 12 residues. V was clipped by 7 bases and J by 4 bases; unmatched bases: 6. For the CDR3, the DNA is TGCAGCGCCGAAGGGGAGGGAGAGACCCAGTACTTC. The encoded protein is CSAEGEGETQYF.

The rearrangement links TRBV6-2 or TRBV6-3 to TRBJ1-2; perhaps TRBD1 as D (6 bases). Trimming shortened V by 1 base and J by 11 bases, and 23 bases separated the two germline ends. From germline, CDR1 is MNHEY and CDR2 SVGEGT. The CDR3 spans 16 residues. CDR3 sequence reads: CASSYLKGRGLYGYTF. DNA of the CDR3: TGTGCCAGCAGTTACTTGAAGGGACGGGGGCTCTACGGTTACACCTTC.

The rearrangement links TRBV29-1 to TRBJ2-5; D is possibly TRBD1 (5 bases). CDR3 length equals 11 residues. Trimming took 4 bases from V and 7 from J, leaving 10 bases between them. The germline V gene encodes CDR1 SQVTM and CDR2 ANQGSEA. This CDR3 is CSVAGLGTQYF. DNA for the CDR3: TGCAGCGTTGCAGGGCTTGGGACCCAGTACTTC. Combining the CDR3 with reference TRBV29-1 and TRBJ2-5 gives the whole variable domain SAVISQKPSRDICQRGTSLTIQCQVDSQVTMMFWYRQQPGQSLTLIATANQGSEATYESGFVIDKFPISRPNLTFSTLTVSNMSPEDSSIYLCSVAGLGTQYFGPGTRLLVL.

The rearrangement uses TRBV6-1 and TRBJ1-5; D possibly corresponds to TRBD1 (5 bases). CDR1 is MNHNS and CDR2 is SASEGT in the germline V gene. The ends were cut back, 1 base at V and 2 bases at J, with 21 bases in the middle. The CDR3 is 19 amino acids. This CDR3 reads CASSEVGTGSLLGNQPQHF. The DNA of the CDR3 is TGTGCCAGCAGTGAAGTTGGAACAGGCTCTCTTTTAGGCAATCAGCCCCAGCATTTT.

Ten or more counts support this clonotype. The rearrangement links TRBV24-1 to TRBJ2-4, with D tentatively TRBD2 (6 bases). The CDR3 runs to 15 residues. Trimming pared 3 bases from V and 10 bases from J, leaving 18 bases between. Germline CDR1 is KGHDR and CDR2 is SFDVKD. The CDR3 DNA sequence: TGTGCCACCAGTGATCGGACGGCGGGGCCCCATATTCAGTACTTC. Amino acid sequence: CATSDRTAGPHIQYF.

This clonotype was observed at least ten times. The chain recombines TRBV5-1 with TRBJ2-7, with D perhaps given as TRBD1 or TRBD2 (5 bases each). In germline, CDR1 is SGHRS, CDR2 YFSETQ. Trimming took 4 bases from V and 0 from J, leaving 11 bases between them. The CDR3 loop spans 14 amino acids. In nucleotides, the CDR3 is TGCGCCAGCAGCAACACTAGGGGCTCCTACGAGCAGTACTTC. This codes for CASSNTRGSYEQYF.

This clonotype was found many times. The chain recombines TRBV28 with TRBJ1-1; 7 nucleotides match TRBD1. The trim removed 9 bases at V and 10 bases at J, leaving 11 bases unmatched. The CDR3 sequence is 12 residues long. Germline V gene sequence: CDR1 MDHEN, CDR2 SYDVKM. Written as DNA, the CDR3 is TGTGCCAGTACAGGGGCCCCGAATCGAGCTTTCTTT. Its translation is CASTGAPNRAFF.

Points on this clonotype: This sequence may be a read error, since a much larger clone differs from it by one base. The chain carries TRBV7-9 and TRBJ1-2; 9 nucleotides line up with TRBD1. V gave up 5 bases and J gave up 5 bases; unmatched junction bases: 9. Germline V gene lookup returns CDR1 SEHNR and CDR2 FQNEAQ (reference sequence). The CDR3 length is 15 residues. The CDR3 sequence is CASSMNRDRVYGYTF. The CDR3 coding sequence is TGTGCCAGCAGCATGAACCGGGACAGGGTTTATGGCTACACCTTC.

This chain joins TRBV20-1 and TRBJ1-1, with 9 bases aligning to TRBD1. The CDR3 consists of 15 residues. Germline CDR1 and CDR2: DFQATT and SNEGSKA (reference sequence). V lost 2 bases and J lost 0; bases outside the gene matches: 4. CDR3 nucleotide sequence: TGCAGTGCTAGAAACAGGGGGCGCATGAACACTGAAGCTTTCTTT. Translating gives CSARNRGRMNTEAFF.

This clonotype was seen ten or more times. The chain uses TRBV12-3 or TRBV12-4 and TRBJ2-5; no firm D call. The CDR3 runs 12 residues. Trimming removed 7 bases at V and 5 bases at J, with 11 bases between. The CDR3 region has the DNA TGTGCCAGCACAGAGAATAGGGAGACCCAGTACTTC. Translating gives CASTENRETQYF.

This clonotype has at least ten counts. The chain uses TRBV7-9 and TRBJ2-7, with no clear D. Trimming took 1 base from V and 3 from J, leaving 13 bases between them. This CDR3 is built from 15 residues. Germline lookup yields CDR1 SEHNR and CDR2 FQNEAQ (reference sequence). CDR3 protein: CASSLGPGLVYEQYF. The CDR3 DNA is TGTGCCAGCAGCTTAGGACCAGGTTTAGTCTACGAGCAGTACTTC.

At least ten counts were recorded for this clonotype. This chain connects TRBV6-5 to TRBJ2-5; D gene uncertain. Germline assignment: CDR1 MNHEY and CDR2 SVGAGI. The CDR3 runs to 15 residues. The V and J ends lost 5 bases and 5 bases respectively, with 18 bases between them. The CDR3 loop is CASSPSDYDKETQYF. The CDR3 bases are TGTGCCAGCAGTCCATCCGATTATGACAAGGAGACCCAGTACTTC.

This clonotype was recorded many times. This chain uses TRBV6-1 with TRBJ2-4, with 9 bases fitting TRBD1. Trimming took 4 bases from V and 6 from J; bases not matched to a gene: 7. From germline, CDR1 is MNHNS and CDR2 SASEGT. CDR3 length equals 15 residues. CDR3 region: CASSVGTGYGNIQYF. CDR3 DNA sequence: TGTGCCAGCAGTGTTGGGACAGGGTACGGAAACATTCAGTACTTC.

This clonotype was detected ten times or more. The chain is built from TRBV19 and TRBJ1-3, with D maybe TRBD1 (6 bases). In germline, CDR1 is LNHDA, CDR2 SQIVND (reference sequence). CDR3 length: 14 residues. V lost 7 bases and J lost 4, with 14 bases in between. This CDR3 reads CASTLTGSGNTIYF. CDR3 DNA sequence: TGTGCCAGTACCCTAACAGGGTCCGGAAACACCATATATTTT.

V and J are TRBV12-3 or TRBV12-4 and TRBJ2-2; D may be TRBD1 or TRBD2 (5 bases each). The CDR3 loop spans 12 amino acids. With 6 bases removed from V and 6 bases from J, the gap between germline ends came to 8 bases. CDR3: CASRGVAGELFF. CDR3 bases: TGTGCCAGCAGGGGGGTAGCCGGGGAGCTGTTTTTT.